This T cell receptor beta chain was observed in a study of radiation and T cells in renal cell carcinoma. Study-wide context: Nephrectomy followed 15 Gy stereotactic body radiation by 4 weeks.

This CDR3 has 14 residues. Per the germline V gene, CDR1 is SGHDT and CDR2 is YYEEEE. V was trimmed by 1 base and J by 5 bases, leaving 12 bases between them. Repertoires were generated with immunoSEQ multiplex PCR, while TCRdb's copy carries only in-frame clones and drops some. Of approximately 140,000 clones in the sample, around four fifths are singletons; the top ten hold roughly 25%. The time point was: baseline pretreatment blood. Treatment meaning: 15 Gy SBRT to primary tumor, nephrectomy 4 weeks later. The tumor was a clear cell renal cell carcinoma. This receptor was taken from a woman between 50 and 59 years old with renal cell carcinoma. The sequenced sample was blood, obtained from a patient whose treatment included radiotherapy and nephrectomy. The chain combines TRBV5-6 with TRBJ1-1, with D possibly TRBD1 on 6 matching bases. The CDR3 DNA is TGTGCCAGCAGCTTGAAGGGGGTAGCGACTGAAGCTTTCTTT. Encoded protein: CASSLKGVATEAFF. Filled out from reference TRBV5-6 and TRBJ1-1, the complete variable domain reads DAGVTQSPTHLIKTRGQQVTLRCSPKSGHDTVSWYQQALGQGPQFIFQYYEEEERQRGNFPDRFSGHQFPNYSSELNVNALLLGDSALYLCASSLKGVATEAFFGQGTRLTVV.